Following are 30 T cell receptor beta chains from one sample sequenced in a study of blood T cell repertoires in COVID-19. Libraries were prepared by immunoSEQ multiplex PCR; TCRdb keeps only in-frame clonotypes and omits some of them. The sample lists 200,000 to 300,000 clones; just under 90% were seen once. The sequenced material came from peripheral blood. Receptors were obtained from a woman in her thirties or forties with acute or convalescent COVID-19.

The chain joins TRBV29-1 to TRBJ2-3; 14 bases fit TRBD2. The ends lost 4 bases at V and 6 bases at J; junction bases unmatched: 6. Germline V lookup: CDR1 SQVTM, CDR2 ANQGSEA. This CDR3 spans 15 amino acids. The DNA of the CDR3 is TGCAGCGTTGGACTAGCGGGGGGGCAGGGGGATACGCAGTATTTT. As protein: CSVGLAGGQGDTQYF.

This clone was seen only once. The CDR3 region is CASRFGTALMNTEAFF. Here the CDR3 DNA reads TGTGCCAGCAGATTCGGGACAGCCCTTATGAACACTGAAGCTTTCTTT. This chain links TRBV7-2 with TRBJ1-1; 7 bases line up with TRBD1. Per germline, CDR1 SGHTA and CDR2 FQGNSA. Germline trimming cut 6 bases from V and 0 bases from J; bases unmatched to any gene: 10. There are 16 residues in the CDR3.

The chain uses TRBV18 and TRBJ1-5, with 8 bases identical to TRBD1. The CDR3 loop spans 14 amino acids. Germline CDR1 is KGHSH and CDR2 is LQKENI. The ends lost 5 bases at V and 5 bases at J; junction bases unmatched: 5. CDR3 bases: TGTGCCAGCTCAGCCCAGGGGGCAGATCAGCCCCAGCATTTT. Translation gives CASSAQGADQPQHF.

The chain uses TRBV6-5 and TRBJ1-2, with TRBD1 matching over 7 bases. The V gene's germline CDR1 is MNHEY and CDR2 SVGAGI. The V gene end was trimmed by 4 bases and the J gene end by 8 bases; junction bases not matched to a gene: 7. The CDR3 totals 13 residues. CDR3 in DNA: TGTGCCAGCAGTTGGGGACAGTTGAGGGGCTACACCTTC. It is translated as CASSWGQLRGYTF.

The J gene is TRBJ1-2, the V gene TRBV11-2; D not resolved. The V gene's germline CDR1 is SGHAT and CDR2 FQNNGV. The CDR3 consists of 15 residues. V lost 0 bases and J 0 bases, leaving 8 bases between the germline ends. CDR3 loop: CASSLEGGPNYGYTF. For the CDR3, the DNA is TGTGCCAGCAGCTTAGAGGGAGGTCCTAACTATGGCTACACCTTC.

The count of this clone is one. The chain employs TRBV5-4 and TRBJ2-3; D may be TRBD2 (5 bases). V shed 2 bases and J shed 2 bases, with 6 bases lying between them. The CDR3 totals 13 residues. Germline CDR1 and CDR2: SGHNT and YYREEE (reference sequence). The DNA of the CDR3 is TGTGCCAGCAGCTTTCGGGACACAGATACGCAGTATTTT. Its protein is CASSFRDTDTQYF.

The V and J genes are TRBV3-1 (or the pseudogene TRBV3-2) and TRBJ1-2; 9 bases map to TRBD1. The CDR3 extends over 15 amino acids. Germline V gene sequence: CDR1 LGHDT, CDR2 YNNKEL (reference sequence). The V segment lost 5 bases and the J segment 2 bases; nucleotides outside the gene matches: 6. CDR3 DNA sequence: TGTGCCAGCAGCGGACTCGGGACAGGGAACTATGGCTACACCTTC. Its translation: CASSGLGTGNYGYTF.

The V call is TRBV6-5, the J call TRBJ2-3, with 9 bases that match TRBD2. The V segment lost 0 bases and the J segment 6 bases; nucleotides outside the gene matches: 7. Germline V lookup: CDR1 MNHEY, CDR2 SVGAGI. The CDR3 totals 16 residues. The CDR3 region is CASSYSTGGGVDTQYF. The CDR3 DNA reads as TGTGCCAGCAGTTACTCGACTGGCGGGGGGGTGGATACGCAGTATTTT.

The V call is TRBV19, the J call TRBJ2-1; TRBD2 matches 11 bases. The trim removed 8 bases at V and 4 bases at J, leaving 4 bases unmatched. Germline assignment: CDR1 LNHDA and CDR2 SQIVND (reference sequence). The CDR3 is made up of 14 amino acids. The CDR3 sequence is CASGGTSGYNEQFF. The CDR3 coding sequence is TGTGCCAGTGGGGGGACTAGCGGATACAATGAGCAGTTCTTC.

The chain has TRBV15 and TRBJ2-5, with 12 bases aligning to TRBD2. Per the germline V gene, CDR1 is LNHNV and CDR2 is YYDKDF (reference sequence). V shed 5 bases, J shed 2 bases, and the junction held 3 bases outside the gene matches. This CDR3 comprises 15 residues. As DNA, the CDR3 is TGTGCCACCAGCGGACTAGCGGGATATCAAGAGACCCAGTACTTC. This encodes CATSGLAGYQETQYF.

The CDR3 nucleotides are TGTGCCAGCTCACCATCTAGGGGACAGAAAGCTTTCTTT. Translated, it gives CASSPSRGQKAFF. The J gene is TRBJ1-1, the V gene TRBV18, with TRBD1 matching 7 bases. This CDR3 spans 13 amino acids. Germline trimming cut 2 bases from V and 9 bases from J; bases unmatched to any gene: 6. CDR1 KGHSH and CDR2 LQKENI come from the germline V gene.

This CDR3 reads CASSVDSGASTDTQYF. CDR3 DNA: TGTGCCAGCAGCGTAGACAGCGGGGCTAGCACAGATACGCAGTATTTT. This chain links TRBV9 with TRBJ2-3, with 7 bases matching TRBD2. Germline assignment: CDR1 SGDLS and CDR2 YYNGEE. V was clipped by 0 bases and J by 0 bases; unmatched bases: 4. The CDR3 extends over 16 amino acids.

This sequence joins TRBV3-1 (or the pseudogene TRBV3-2) and TRBJ2-5, with TRBD2 matching 8 bases. Unmatched junction bases numbered 8, after V lost 0 bases and J lost 5 bases. This CDR3 region has 16 residues. The V gene's germline CDR1 is LGHDT and CDR2 YNNKEL (reference sequence). DNA for the CDR3: TGTGCCAGCAGCCAAGACAAGTTGGGCGGGGGGGAGACCCAGTACTTC. It translates to CASSQDKLGGGETQYF.

This chain joins TRBV2 and TRBJ2-5; tentative D call: TRBD2 (5 bases). Trimming pared 7 bases from V and 4 bases from J, leaving 16 bases between. The CDR3 consists of 14 residues. Per germline, CDR1 SNHLY and CDR2 FYNNEI. CDR3 sequence (DNA): TGTGCCAGCACGATGGAGGCAGGCGGAGAGACCCAGTACTTC. The encoded protein is CASTMEAGGETQYF.

V usage is TRBV11-2 and J usage is TRBJ2-3, with 7 bases identical to TRBD2. The CDR3 totals 16 residues. After removal of 5 bases from V and 1 base from J, the junction contained 9 bases not matched to a gene. Germline lookup yields CDR1 SGHAT and CDR2 FQNNGV. The CDR3 sequence: CASSIPLGGGTDTQYF. CDR3 bases: TGTGCCAGCAGCATACCCCTGGGGGGGGGCACAGATACGCAGTATTTT.

This chain joins TRBV7-2 and TRBJ1-2; D is unresolved. The V gene's germline CDR1 is SGHTA and CDR2 FQGNSA. This CDR3 spans 13 amino acids. Trimming removed 5 bases from V and 3 bases from J, with 10 bases in between. The CDR3 sequence: CASSETFDYGYTF. CDR3 coding DNA: TGTGCCAGCAGCGAGACATTCGACTATGGCTACACCTTC.

This chain's CDR3 is CASSGRQGAKYNEQFF. As DNA, the CDR3 is TGTGCCAGCAGTGGGAGACAGGGGGCGAAGTACAATGAGCAGTTCTTC. The rearrangement joins TRBV6-4 to TRBJ2-1, with 10 positions matching TRBD1. V gave up 4 bases and J gave up 4 bases; unmatched junction bases: 7. The CDR3 is 16 amino acids. Germline V lookup: CDR1 MRHNA, CDR2 SNTAGT.

The gene calls are TRBV7-9 and TRBJ2-5; 7 bases fit TRBD1. The CDR3 is 12 residues long. Losses at the gene ends were 0 bases for V and 8 bases for J; bases not matched to a gene: 0. Germline V CDR1 and CDR2: SEHNR, FQNEAQ (reference sequence). The CDR3 DNA reads as TGTGCCAGCAGCTTAGCAGGGGGCACCCAGTACTTC. Translation: CASSLAGGTQYF.

The chain has TRBV12-3 or TRBV12-4 and TRBJ2-3; the D gene is possibly TRBD2 (6 bases). V was shortened by 7 bases and J by 10 bases, with 15 bases between the two germline ends. CDR3 length: 12 amino acids. The CDR3 protein is CASTGSQRAQYF. CDR3 nucleotides: TGTGCCAGCACCGGTTCTCAGCGGGCGCAGTATTTT.

The DNA of the CDR3 is TGTGCCAGCAGTTACGCGACAGGGGCCGAGCAGTACGTC. It translates to CASSYATGAEQYV. The chain uses TRBV6-5 and TRBJ2-7, with 8 bases aligning to TRBD1. The CDR3 totals 13 residues. Germline-derived CDR1 and CDR2 are MNHEY and SVGAGI. Unmatched junction bases numbered 3, after V lost 2 bases and J lost 6 bases.

The genes are TRBV4-2 and TRBJ2-5, with TRBD2 as a possible D gene (6 bases). V was clipped by 0 bases and J by 1 base, with 12 bases between them. Per germline, CDR1 LGHNA and CDR2 YNFKEQ. The CDR3 is 16 amino acids. CDR3 sequence (DNA): TGTGCCAGCAGCCAAGAACCAGCGGGTGCCCAAGAGACCCAGTACTTC. The encoded protein is CASSQEPAGAQETQYF.

V gene TRBV11-2 combines with J gene TRBJ2-7, with TRBD1 matching over 8 bases. After removal of 5 bases from V and 3 bases from J, the junction contained 6 bases not matched to a gene. This CDR3 is built from 14 residues. The germline CDR1 and CDR2 sequences are SGHAT and FQNNGV. The CDR3 bases are TGTGCCAGCAGCCCATGGGACAGGCGCTACGAGCAGTACGTC. It specifies CASSPWDRRYEQYV.

The V gene is TRBV11-2, the J gene TRBJ1-2, with 8 bases lining up with TRBD1. V dropped 5 bases and J dropped 8; count of bases not matched to a gene: 10. The CDR3 contains 14 residues. Germline CDR1 is SGHAT and CDR2 is FQNNGV. The CDR3: CASSQDRALAGYTF. The DNA of the CDR3 is TGTGCCAGCAGCCAGGACAGGGCACTGGCCGGCTACACCTTC.

The rearrangement links TRBV5-1 to TRBJ1-1; weak D call: TRBD1 (5 bases). Looked up from germline, CDR1 is SGHRS and CDR2 is YFSETQ. This CDR3 spans 14 amino acids. The ends were cut back, 2 bases at V and 0 bases at J, with 8 bases in the middle. The CDR3 region has the DNA TGCGCCAGCAGCTTCGACAGAGTGAACACTGAAGCTTTCTTT. Its protein product is CASSFDRVNTEAFF.

The chain has TRBV24-1 and TRBJ1-3, with unresolved D. V dropped 7 bases and J dropped 3 bases, with 6 bases sitting between them. The germline V gene has CDR1 KGHDR and CDR2 SFDVKD. CDR3 length: 12 amino acids. The CDR3 region has the DNA TGTGCCACCAGCCGGTTTGGAAACACCATATATTTT. This translates into CATSRFGNTIYF.

The rearrangement links TRBV15 to TRBJ1-5, with TRBD1 matching 8 bases. Germline lookup yields CDR1 LNHNV and CDR2 YYDKDF (reference sequence). This CDR3 is 17 amino acids long. With V trimmed by 0 bases and J by 4 bases, 8 bases remained unmatched. The CDR3 here is CATSRDTGGRFNQPQHF. In DNA, the CDR3 is TGTGCCACCAGCAGAGATACAGGGGGACGGTTTAATCAGCCCCAGCATTTT.

This clone was recorded only once. This chain connects TRBV4-1 to TRBJ2-5; 9 nucleotides match TRBD2. V lost 4 bases and J lost 5; bases outside the gene matches: 14. This CDR3 comprises 17 residues. CDR1 is MGHRA, CDR2 YSYEKL, per germline. The CDR3 nucleotides are TGCGCCAGCAGCCCCAGCCCCGGCGGGGGGGCCCGGGAGACCCAGTACTTC. Translating gives CASSPSPGGGARETQYF.

V usage is TRBV11-1 and J usage is TRBJ1-2; D unresolved. This CDR3 region has 15 residues. Germline values: CDR1 SGHAT, CDR2 FQDESV (reference sequence). The V end was cut by 3 bases, the J end by 1 base, with 12 bases between. The CDR3 nucleotides read TGTGCCAGCAGCTTGAATCCTACTAGTAACTATGGCTACACCTTC. It codes for CASSLNPTSNYGYTF.

V usage is TRBV10-3 and J usage is TRBJ2-1, with 12 positions matching TRBD2. The trim removed 3 bases at V and 4 bases at J, leaving 4 bases unmatched. From germline, CDR1 is ENHRY and CDR2 SYGVKD. The CDR3 consists of 16 residues. CDR3 bases: TGTGCCATCAGTGACGCGACTAGCGGGGGATACAATGAGCAGTTCTTC. This codes for CAISDATSGGYNEQFF.

On this clone itself: Other nucleotide sequences in the sample specify the same CDR3. This rearrangement joins TRBV30 to TRBJ1-1; the D is unclear. The V gene's germline CDR1 is GTSNPN and CDR2 SVGIG (reference sequence). Trimming pared 0 bases from V and 1 base from J, leaving 9 bases between. This CDR3 region has 14 residues. CDR3 sequence: CAWSVGTANTEAFF. In DNA, the CDR3 is TGTGCCTGGAGTGTTGGCACAGCGAACACTGAAGCTTTCTTT.